Listed below are T cell receptor beta chains from one sample, sequenced in a study of shared clonotypes between healthy human individuals. Sequencing used immunoSEQ multiplex PCR; TCRdb keeps in-frame clones, though not all of them. Of millions of clones in the sample, around 94% were seen once. The sample comprised naive CD4+ T cells sorted from blood. The receptors stem from a man between 18 and 35 years old in good health. Each CDR3 is given with its conserved first and last residue. The order of the fields is J gene, clone size, V gene, D gene, CDR3 DNA, CDR3 protein. D genes are given only for firm matches. Expanded clones are given a class, and other clones once, few, many or no size at all.

TRBJ2-2,-,TRBV4-1,-,TGCGCCAGCAGCCAAGATCTGCTTAGCGGAAACACCGGGGAGCTGTTTTTT,CASSQDLLSGNTGELFF
TRBJ1-1,-,TRBV5-5,-,TGTGCCAGCAGCTTGGTCGTACGGTCGAACACTGAAGCTTTCTTT,CASSLVVRSNTEAFF
TRBJ2-2,-,TRBV7-9,-,TGTGCCAGCAGCTTAAACCTTCCCGCAGCCGGGGAGCTGTTTTTT,CASSLNLPAAGELFF
TRBJ2-5,-,TRBV5-4,TRBD2,TGTGCCAGCAGCTTGGGCGGGAGTCGGGAGACCCAGTACTTC,CASSLGGSRETQYF
TRBJ2-7,-,TRBV5-8,-,TGTGCCAGCAGCTTGGGTAAGAACTACGAGCAGTACTTC,CASSLGKNYEQYF
TRBJ2-3,-,TRBV2,TRBD1,TGTGCCAGCAGCGCGACCGGGACAGCTACAGATACGCAGTATTTT,CASSATGTATDTQYF
TRBJ1-5,-,TRBV4-1,-,TGCGCCAGCAGTTCTGAATGGGGAGACAGGAATCAGCCCCAGCATTTT,CASSSEWGDRNQPQHF
TRBJ2-2,-,TRBV21-1,-,TGTGCCAGCAGCAAATTTACTGGACAGGGGGGTACCGGGGAGCTGTTTTTT,CASSKFTGQGGTGELFF
TRBJ1-4,-,TRBV5-8,-,TGTGCCAGCAGCTTGTCAGGGGCAACTAATGAAAAACTGTTTTTT,CASSLSGATNEKLFF
TRBJ1-1,once,TRBV5-1,TRBD1,TGCGCCAGCAGCCAACATTCGACAGGGGGCAAAACTGAAGCTTTCTTT,CASSQHSTGGKTEAFF
TRBJ2-7,-,TRBV25-1,TRBD2,TGTGCCAGCAGAGGTCTAGCGGGGGGAATCTACGAGCAGTACTTC,CASRGLAGGIYEQYF
TRBJ2-7,-,TRBV7-2,-,TGTGCCAGCAGCTTAGCGGGGGGGCTCGAGCAGTACTTC,CASSLAGGLEQYF
TRBJ1-2,-,TRBV18,-,TGTGCCAGCTCACCGTCGACAGATTATGGCTACACCTTC,CASSPSTDYGYTF
TRBJ1-3,-,TRBV11-3,-,TGTGCCAGCAGCTTATCGGGAGGGGTAGCTGGAAACACCATATATTTT,CASSLSGGVAGNTIYF
TRBJ1-5,once,TRBV7-8,TRBD1,TGTGCCAGCAGCTTTGTTGCTTTAGGGACAGTAAATCAGCCCCAGCATTTT,CASSFVALGTVNQPQHF
TRBJ2-7,-,TRBV11-2,-,TGTGCCAGCAGCTTCGCCCCGGGGGGCCACTCCTACGAGCAGTACTTC,CASSFAPGGHSYEQYF
TRBJ2-5,-,TRBV5-4,-,TGTGCCAGCAGCCCCGACACCCAAACGGAGACCCAGTACTTC,CASSPDTQTETQYF
TRBJ1-3,-,TRBV6-1,-,TGTGCCAGCAAGAGGTCTTCCACCATATATTTT,CASKRSSTIYF
TRBJ2-7,-,TRBV5-6,-,TGTGCCAGCAGCTCGTTAGGGAGCTCCTACGAGCAGTACTTC,CASSSLGSSYEQYF
TRBJ2-1,-,TRBV29-1,-,TGCAGCGGGAATGGACCCATCAGAGGTACCTACAATGAGCAGTTCTTC,CSGNGPIRGTYNEQFF
TRBJ2-2,once,TRBV10-3,-,TGTGCCATCAGTGATATTGGGAAGAACACCGGGGAGCTGTTTTTT,CAISDIGKNTGELFF
TRBJ1-6,-,TRBV30,-,TGTGCCTGGAGGGAAGGGGATTCACCCCTCCACTTT,CAWREGDSPLHF
TRBJ2-1,once,TRBV10-3,TRBD2,TGTGCCATCAGCGCGGGACTAGCGGGGAATGAGCAGTTCTTC,CAISAGLAGNEQFF